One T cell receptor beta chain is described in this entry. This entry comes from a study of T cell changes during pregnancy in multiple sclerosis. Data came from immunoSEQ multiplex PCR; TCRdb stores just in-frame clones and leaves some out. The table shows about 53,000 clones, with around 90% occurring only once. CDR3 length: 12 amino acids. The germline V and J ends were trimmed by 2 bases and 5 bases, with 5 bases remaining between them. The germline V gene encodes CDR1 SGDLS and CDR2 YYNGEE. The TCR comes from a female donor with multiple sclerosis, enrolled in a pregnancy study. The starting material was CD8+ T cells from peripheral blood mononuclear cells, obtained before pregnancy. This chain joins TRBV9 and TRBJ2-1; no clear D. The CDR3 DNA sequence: TGTGCCAGCAGCGTTATCCACAATGAGCAGTTCTTC. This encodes CASSVIHNEQFF. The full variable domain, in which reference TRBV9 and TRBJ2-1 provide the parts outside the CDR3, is DSGVTQTPKHLITATGQRVTLRCSPRSGDLSVYWYQQSLDQGLQFLIQYYNGEERAKGNILERFSAQQFPDLHSELNLSSLELGDSALYFCASSVIHNEQFFGPGTRLTVL.